Shown below are 14 T cell receptor beta chains from a single sample sequenced in a study of blood T cell repertoires in COVID-19. Libraries were prepared by immunoSEQ multiplex PCR; TCRdb keeps only in-frame clonotypes and omits some of them. The data show about 140,000 clones, roughly 86% seen once. Material for sequencing was peripheral blood. The receptors originated from an older woman with acute or convalescent COVID-19.

The CDR3 reads CASSSRTALETQYF. CDR3 nucleotides: TGTGCCAGCAGCTCAAGGACAGCTCTAGAGACCCAGTACTTC. The V and J genes are TRBV11-3 and TRBJ2-5; the D gene is possibly TRBD1 (6 bases). The length of the CDR3 is 14 residues. Trimming shortened V by 4 bases and J by 4 bases, and 13 bases separated the two germline ends. Germline CDR1 and CDR2: SGHNT and YENEEA.

CDR3 region: CASSSDSGYEQYF. The CDR3 DNA reads as TGTGCCAGCAGCTCTGACAGTGGCTACGAGCAGTACTTC. The J gene is TRBJ2-7, the V gene TRBV7-9; D is possibly TRBD1 (5 bases). V dropped 4 bases and J dropped 3 bases, with 10 bases sitting between them. Germline values: CDR1 SEHNR, CDR2 FQNEAQ (reference sequence). The CDR3 spans 13 residues.

V gene TRBV7-2 combines with J gene TRBJ1-5; D gene uncertain. Trimming cost V 2 bases and J 6 bases, with 8 bases left between them. Germline V gene lookup returns CDR1 SGHTA and CDR2 FQGNSA. This CDR3 has 13 residues. CDR3 bases: TGTGCCAGCAGCTTAAAGGCGGGTCAGCCCCAGCATTTT. Translating gives CASSLKAGQPQHF.

The chain carries TRBV5-4 and TRBJ2-7; 9 nucleotides match TRBD1. CDR1 and CDR2 (germline): SGHNT, YYREEE (reference sequence). V dropped 3 bases and J dropped 4; count of bases not matched to a gene: 5. The CDR3 extends over 14 amino acids. The CDR3 protein is CASSSLTGGYEQYF. CDR3 coding DNA: TGTGCCAGCAGCTCCCTGACAGGGGGGTACGAGCAGTACTTC.

This clone is a singleton in its sample. The CDR3 coding sequence is TGTGCCACCAGTGATTCGAAGGGGACAGGAGAGACCCAGTACTTC. The encoded protein is CATSDSKGTGETQYF. V usage is TRBV24-1 and J usage is TRBJ2-5, with 8 nucleotides matching TRBD1. With V trimmed by 2 bases and J by 4 bases, 5 bases remained unmatched. The CDR3 contains 15 residues. CDR1 and CDR2 (germline): KGHDR, SFDVKD.

The chain employs TRBV4-2 and TRBJ2-3; 14 bases line up with TRBD2. The CDR3 totals 20 residues. CDR1 and CDR2 from the germline V gene are LGHNA and YNFKEQ. Trimming removed 0 bases from V and 3 bases from J; junction bases left unmatched: 11. The CDR3: CASSQDPARTSGGTTDTQYF. The CDR3 DNA sequence: TGTGCCAGCAGCCAAGATCCCGCCCGGACTAGCGGGGGGACGACAGATACGCAGTATTTT.

The J gene is TRBJ1-5, the V gene TRBV4-1; TRBD1 might be the D (6 bases). Germline V lookup: CDR1 MGHRA, CDR2 YSYEKL. This CDR3 is built from 16 residues. V was pared by 4 bases and J by 6 bases, with 19 bases between. The CDR3 coding sequence is TGCGCCAGCAGCCTCTCGGCCCTAAGGGGGAGTCAGCCCCAGCATTTT. Protein: CASSLSALRGSQPQHF.

The chain joins TRBV19 to TRBJ1-2; 7 positions match TRBD1. Germline CDR1 and CDR2: LNHDA and SQIVND (reference sequence). V lost 1 base, J lost 6 bases, and 5 bases stayed unmatched. This CDR3 comprises 14 residues. The CDR3 reads CASSIVDRDHGYTF. The CDR3 coding sequence is TGTGCCAGTAGTATAGTTGACAGGGACCATGGCTACACCTTC. Based on the CDR3 plus reference TRBV19 and TRBJ1-2, the full variable domain is DGGITQSPKYLFRKEGQNVTLSCEQNLNHDAMYWYRQDPGQGLRLIYYSQIVNDFQKGDIAEGYSVSREKKESFPLTVTSAQKNPTAFYLCASSIVDRDHGYTFGSGTRLTVV.

About this clone itself: Its ends do not fully match the called genes, so a read error is possible. The rearrangement links TRBV7-7 to TRBJ2-5, with 9 bases aligning to TRBD2. Germline V gene sequence: CDR1 SSHAT, CDR2 FNYEAQ (reference sequence). The CDR3 has 18 amino acids. CDR3 DNA: TGTGCTAGCAGCTTATCCAGCGGGGGGTCCTCCTACCAAGAGACCCAGTACTTC. The encoded protein is CASSLSSGGSSYQETQYF.

There are a few counts of this clone. The chain is built from TRBV6-5 and TRBJ1-1; 10 bases map to TRBD1. This CDR3 comprises 15 residues. Germline CDR1 is MNHEY and CDR2 is SVGAGI. The V and J ends lost 4 bases and 4 bases, in that order; junction bases with no gene match: 6. DNA of the CDR3: TGTGCCAGCAGTTTATCCGGGACAGGGGCCACTGAAGCTTTCTTT. This codes for CASSLSGTGATEAFF.

The gene calls are TRBV28 and TRBJ2-7; TRBD1 matches at 8 bases. This CDR3 region has 12 residues. CDR1 MDHEN and CDR2 SYDVKM come from the germline V gene. Unmatched junction bases numbered 0, after V lost 8 bases and J lost 0 bases. For the CDR3, the DNA is TGTGCCAGCGGGACAGGCTCCTACGAGCAGTACTTC. It specifies CASGTGSYEQYF.

The rearrangement links TRBV5-5 to TRBJ1-1; 8 bases line up with TRBD1. The CDR3 runs to 14 residues. V shed 4 bases and J 3 bases; nucleotides not matched to a gene: 5. The germline V gene has CDR1 SGHKS and CDR2 YYEKEE (reference sequence). The CDR3 sequence: CASSRTGLDTEAFF. The CDR3 region has the DNA TGTGCCAGCAGCAGGACAGGGTTGGACACTGAAGCTTTCTTT.

The rearrangement joins TRBV27 to TRBJ1-2; a possible D gene is TRBD1 (6 bases). The CDR3 spans 12 residues. V was pared by 5 bases and J by 7 bases, with 11 bases between. CDR1 and CDR2 (germline): MNHEY, SMNVEV (reference sequence). The CDR3 DNA sequence: TGTGCCAGCAGTCCCGGGGACACTGGCTACACCTTC. It specifies CASSPGDTGYTF.

This clone was observed a single time. The chain links TRBV30 to TRBJ1-3; 8 nucleotides match TRBD1. The ends lost 5 bases at V and 3 bases at J; junction bases unmatched: 9. The CDR3 contains 15 residues. Germline CDR1 and CDR2: GTSNPN and SVGIG (reference sequence). Here the CDR3 DNA reads TGTGCCTGGGGGACAGGCTACGATGGTGGAAACACCATATATTTT. Translated: CAWGTGYDGGNTIYF.